The 14 T cell receptor beta chains in this list originate from one sample, sequenced in a study of vaccination and CD4 T cells after COVID-19. An Oncomine TCR Beta short-read assay was used to sequence the DNA from cultured CD4+ T cells. In TCRdb, the PCR reads were re-called with MiXCR into one record per CDR3 protein. The sample lists approximately 6,000 distinct CDR3 sequences; 40% were seen once. The treatment was: roughly nine-day PBMC culture with coronavirus spike peptide pools or control peptides (ViraFEST assay). Gathered ahead of the COVID-19 pandemic (2011-2018) were the CD4+ T cells of the unexposed donor. Antigens for these TCRs are unknown. Sample: CD4+ T cells from blood, cultured in vitro. The receptors shown here come from a human donor in good health.

This clonotype was counted a few times. CDR3 protein: CASSPGAFTEAFF. CDR3 in DNA: TGTGCCAGCAGCCCCGGGGCTTTCACTGAAGCTTTCTTT. This chain uses TRBV6-1 with TRBJ1-1, with D tentatively TRBD1 (5 bases). Germline CDR1 MNHNS, CDR2 SASEGT. The CDR3 contains 13 residues. The V end lost 6 bases, the J end lost 4 bases, and 12 bases lay between the germline ends.

This clonotype was seen more than once but under ten times. The CDR3 here is CASSFGLNQPQHF. The CDR3 region has the DNA TGTGCCAGCAGCTTTGGCCTAAATCAGCCCCAGCATTTT. This sequence joins TRBV7-3 and TRBJ1-5; D gene ambiguous. V lost 3 bases, J lost 4 bases, and 7 bases lay in between. This CDR3 has 13 residues. The germline V gene has CDR1 SGHTA and CDR2 FQGTGA.

This clonotype occurred a few times. V gene TRBV20-1 combines with J gene TRBJ2-3; D is uncertain. CDR1 and CDR2 (germline): DFQATT, SNEGSKA (reference sequence). The V gene lost 8 bases and the J gene lost 2 bases, with 11 bases spanning the gap. The CDR3 runs to 12 residues. The CDR3 sequence: CSPSTFTDTQYF. The CDR3 nucleotides are TGCAGTCCCTCTACGTTCACAGATACGCAGTATTTT.

A few counts support this clonotype. The chain carries TRBV29-1 and TRBJ1-2; possibly TRBD1 for D (6 bases). Germline CDR1 and CDR2: SQVTM and ANQGSEA. V gave up 1 base and J gave up 0 bases, with 18 bases separating them. The CDR3 is made up of 17 amino acids. The CDR3 is CSVEVEDRGLSNYGYTF. The CDR3 DNA is TGCAGCGTTGAAGTCGAGGACAGAGGTCTGTCTAACTATGGCTACACCTTC.

Only a few counts were recorded for this clonotype. This sequence joins TRBV11-2 and TRBJ1-5; tentative D call: TRBD1 (5 bases). The CDR3 runs to 14 residues. The germline V and J ends were trimmed by 1 base and 5 bases, with 9 bases remaining between them. Looked up from germline, CDR1 is SGHAT and CDR2 is FQNNGV. This chain's CDR3 is CASSLGTGDQPQHF. CDR3 coding DNA: TGTGCCAGCAGCTTAGGGACGGGGGATCAGCCCCAGCATTTT.

The CDR3 DNA is TGTGCCAGCAGCTTCAGCGGGACCGGGGAGCTGTTTTTT. Its translation is CASSFSGTGELFF. The chain recombines TRBV7-7 with TRBJ2-2, with D maybe TRBD2 (6 bases). The CDR3 is 13 amino acids. In germline, CDR1 is SSHAT, CDR2 FNYEAQ (reference sequence). V lost 3 bases to trimming and J lost 5 bases, with 7 bases between them.

CDR3 bases: TGTGCCAGCACGACGGGATACAGCTCCTACGAGCAGTACTTC. The encoded protein is CASTTGYSSYEQYF. This chain connects TRBV6-4 to TRBJ2-7, with a possible D match to TRBD2 (5 bases). This CDR3 region has 14 residues. The ends were cut back, 7 bases at V and 0 bases at J, with 13 bases in the middle. Germline-derived CDR1 and CDR2 are MRHNA and SNTAGT.

The CDR3, as DNA: TGTGCCAGTAGTCCAGGGTTGGAGCAGCCCCAGCATTTT. It encodes CASSPGLEQPQHF. The J gene is TRBJ1-5, the V gene TRBV19; possibly TRBD1 for D (5 bases). The germline V gene has CDR1 LNHDA and CDR2 SQIVND (reference sequence). The CDR3 spans 13 residues. V was cut by 5 bases and J by 7 bases, with 12 bases left in between.

This chain links TRBV7-6 with TRBJ2-2, with D maybe TRBD2 (6 bases). CDR3 size: 17 residues. Trimming left V 0 bases short and J 0 bases short, with 11 bases between. Germline-derived CDR1 and CDR2 are SGHVS and FNYEAQ. The CDR3 region is CASSLATGGTNTGELFF. The DNA for the CDR3 is TGTGCCAGCAGCTTAGCAACCGGAGGGACGAACACCGGGGAGCTGTTTTTT.

This sequence joins TRBV12-3 or TRBV12-4 and TRBJ1-2; 7 bases are shared with TRBD1. V lost 4 bases to trimming and J lost 0 bases; unmatched junction nucleotides: 5. This CDR3 is built from 15 residues. CDR3 residues: CASSSYGTANYGYTF. In nucleotides, the CDR3 is TGTGCCAGCAGTTCCTACGGGACAGCTAACTATGGCTACACCTTC.

This clonotype was found a few times. This chain connects TRBV7-9 to TRBJ1-2; TRBD1 aligns across 9 bases. J gave up 13 bases and V 5 bases, and 11 bases lay outside the gene matches. CDR1 is SEHNR and CDR2 is FQNEAQ in the germline V gene (reference sequence). The CDR3 has 13 residues. CDR3 DNA sequence: TGTGCCAGCAGCCCGGGGACAGGGAATCGGCCCACCTTC. Its translation: CASSPGTGNRPTF.

The rearrangement uses TRBV19 and TRBJ1-6; D perhaps matches TRBD1 (5 bases). The CDR3 contains 14 residues. Germline V gives CDR1 LNHDA, CDR2 SQIVND (reference sequence). V gave up 5 bases and J gave up 7 bases, with 12 bases separating them. This CDR3 reads CASSFRDGNSPLHF. CDR3 DNA sequence: TGTGCCAGTAGTTTCCGGGACGGGAATTCACCCCTCCACTTT.

There are a few counts of this clonotype. The chain is built from TRBV7-3 and TRBJ1-1; D remains ambiguous. The ends were cut back, 6 bases at V and 3 bases at J, with 11 bases in the middle. CDR3 length equals 13 residues. Germline V gene lookup returns CDR1 SGHTA and CDR2 FQGTGA. As DNA, the CDR3 is TGTGCCAGCAGGGCCTTCGTGGACACTGAAGCTTTCTTT. The encoded protein is CASRAFVDTEAFF.

This clonotype was observed a handful of times. The rearrangement joins TRBV20-1 to TRBJ2-7; unclear D gene. From germline, CDR1 is DFQATT and CDR2 SNEGSKA (reference sequence). The V gene lost 1 base and the J gene lost 6 bases, with 25 bases spanning the gap. The CDR3 covers 17 residues. The CDR3 coding sequence is TGCAGTGCTAGAGGACTTTCCACCACTCTTTTTGCCGTCGAGCAGTACTTC. Protein sequence: CSARGLSTTLFAVEQYF.